The present entry profiles one TCR beta chain with its context. Its matching antigen is unknown. This sample is drawn from a study of shared clonotypes between healthy human individuals. Overall study findings and caveats: When compared with the clonotypes that were shared by all four sorted-subset donors, the non-shared clonotypes turned out to have lower generation probabilities.

CDR1 and CDR2 from the germline V gene are SGHVS and FQNEAQ. The germline V and J ends were trimmed by 4 bases and 2 bases, with 9 bases remaining between them. This CDR3 has 14 amino acids. TCRdb keeps only in-frame clones here, not all; method: immunoSEQ multiplex PCR. The sample shows over a million clones, more than 75% of them seen only once. Source material: memory CD4+ T cells from PBMCs. Regarding subset: CD45RA-negative fraction. This sequence originates from a man aged 18 to 29 in good health. Some clones in this sample may be carry-over from other donors' samples. This chain links TRBV7-8 with TRBJ2-1; D is unclear. The CDR3 reads CASSYREAYNEQFF. The CDR3, as DNA: TGTGCCAGCAGCTATCGAGAGGCCTACAATGAGCAGTTCTTC.